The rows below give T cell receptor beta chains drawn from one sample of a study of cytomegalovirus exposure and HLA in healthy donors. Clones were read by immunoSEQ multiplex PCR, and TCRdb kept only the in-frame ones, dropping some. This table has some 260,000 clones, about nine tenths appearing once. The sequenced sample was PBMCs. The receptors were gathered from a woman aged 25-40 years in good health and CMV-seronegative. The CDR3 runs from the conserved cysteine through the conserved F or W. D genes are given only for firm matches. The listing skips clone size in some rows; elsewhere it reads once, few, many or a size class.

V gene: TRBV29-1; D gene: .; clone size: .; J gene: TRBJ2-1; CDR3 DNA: TGCAGCGTTGAAGATTCGGGGATATACAATGAGCAGTTCTTC; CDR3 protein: CSVEDSGIYNEQFF
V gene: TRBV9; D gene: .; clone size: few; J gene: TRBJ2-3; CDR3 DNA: TGTGCCAGCAGCGTTGGTGGAGTCGGAGATACGCAGTATTTT; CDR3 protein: CASSVGGVGDTQYF
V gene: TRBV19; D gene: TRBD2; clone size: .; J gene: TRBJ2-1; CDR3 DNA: TGTGCCAGTAGTATCCCCCTAGCGGGAGCCTACAATGAGCAGTTCTTC; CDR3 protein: CASSIPLAGAYNEQFF
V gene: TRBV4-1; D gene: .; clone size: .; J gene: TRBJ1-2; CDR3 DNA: TGCGCCAGCAGCCCGGGGGGGGAATTGGGCTACACCTTC; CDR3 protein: CASSPGGELGYTF
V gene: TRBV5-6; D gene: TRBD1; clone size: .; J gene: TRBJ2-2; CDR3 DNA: TGTGCCAGCAGCCCCCGGACAGGGGGAGTGTTTAGCGGGGAGCTGTTTTTT; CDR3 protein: CASSPRTGGVFSGELFF
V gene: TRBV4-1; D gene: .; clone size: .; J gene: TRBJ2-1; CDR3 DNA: TGCGCCAGCAGCCAGGGTAGAAACAATGAGCAGTTCTTC; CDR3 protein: CASSQGRNNEQFF
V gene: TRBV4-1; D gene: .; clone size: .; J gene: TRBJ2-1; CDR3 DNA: TGCGCCAGCAGCCAAGAGTCCGGTTACAATGAGCAGTTCTTC; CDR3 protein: CASSQESGYNEQFF
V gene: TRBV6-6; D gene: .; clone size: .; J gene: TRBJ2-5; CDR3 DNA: TGTGCCAGCAGTTATACAGGTGGAGAGACCCAGTACTTC; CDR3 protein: CASSYTGGETQYF
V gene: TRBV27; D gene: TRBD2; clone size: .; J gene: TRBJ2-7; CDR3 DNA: TGTGCCAGCAGTAGGACTAGCGGCTACGAGCAGTACTTC; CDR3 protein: CASSRTSGYEQYF
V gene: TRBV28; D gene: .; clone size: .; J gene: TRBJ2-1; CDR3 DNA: TGTGCCAGCAACGGAATCGGGGGCTACAATGAGCAGTTCTTC; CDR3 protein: CASNGIGGYNEQFF
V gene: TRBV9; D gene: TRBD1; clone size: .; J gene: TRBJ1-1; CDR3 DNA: TGTGCCAGCACCCAGACAGGGACAGGGATATCCGAAGCTTTCTTT; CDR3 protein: CASTQTGTGISEAFF
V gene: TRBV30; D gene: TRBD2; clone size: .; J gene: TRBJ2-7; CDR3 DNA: TGTGCCTGGAAATCGGGGGGTACTAGCGCTCTACGAGGGCAGTACTTC; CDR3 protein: CAWKSGGTSALRGQYF
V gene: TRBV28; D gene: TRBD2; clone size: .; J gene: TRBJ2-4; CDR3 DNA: TGTGCCAGCAGGCCCGCCCTAGCGGGAGTCATTCAGTACTTC; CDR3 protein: CASRPALAGVIQYF
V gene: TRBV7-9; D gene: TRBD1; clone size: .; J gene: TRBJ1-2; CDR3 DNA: TGTGCCAGCAGCCCTCTGATGACAGGGACCTATGGCTACACCTTC; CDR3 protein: CASSPLMTGTYGYTF
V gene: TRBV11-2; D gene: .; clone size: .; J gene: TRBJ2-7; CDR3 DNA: TGTGCCAGCAGCTTAGTGTTCTCCGGGCTTGGTTCCTACGAGCAGTACTTC; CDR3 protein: CASSLVFSGLGSYEQYF
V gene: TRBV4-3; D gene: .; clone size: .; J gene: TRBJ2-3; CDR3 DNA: TGCGCCAGCAGCCAAGCCCTGGGGGTCACAGATACGCAGTATTTT; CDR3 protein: CASSQALGVTDTQYF
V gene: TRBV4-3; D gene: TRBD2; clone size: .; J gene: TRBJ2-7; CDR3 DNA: TGCGCCAGCAGCCAAGATTGGACTAGCGCTCACGAGCAGTACTTC; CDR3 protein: CASSQDWTSAHEQYF
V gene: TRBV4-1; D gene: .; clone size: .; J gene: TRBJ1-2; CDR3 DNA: TGCGCCAGCAGCCCACAGCTTTCGTTTTACTATGGCTACACCTTC; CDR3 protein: CASSPQLSFYYGYTF
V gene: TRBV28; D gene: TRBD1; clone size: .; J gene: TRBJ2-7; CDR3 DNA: TGTGCCAGCAGTTCTTCCGGGACAGGGCTGGGGGAGCAGTACTTC; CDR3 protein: CASSSSGTGLGEQYF
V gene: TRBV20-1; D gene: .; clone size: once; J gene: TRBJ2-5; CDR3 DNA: TGCAGTGCCGGAGTCCAAGAGACCCAGTACTTC; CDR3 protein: CSAGVQETQYF